This T cell receptor (beta chain) emerged from a study of response to subunit inactivated influenza vaccine. Study-wide results and caveats: Every seasonal influenza vaccination brings in few new T cells, the authors suggested.

This CDR3 has 16 residues. In its sample, this clonotype was seen a few times. Its target is unknown. MiXCR was run by TCRdb on the RT-PCR reads, yielding one entry per CDR3 protein. The repertoire holds about 520,000 distinct CDR3 sequences, with about a tenth as singletons. The gene calls are TRBV21-1 and TRBJ2-7; TRBD2, as called in the table, went unchecked against the DNA. TRBV21-1 has pseudogene status. Sequencing was performed on PBMCs from blood, taken roughly 46 days after vaccination. The clonotype originates from a man in his forties or fifties who received an inactivated influenza vaccine. CDR3 sequence: CASNGTSGPAGYEQYF. DNA of the CDR3: TGTGCCAGCAACGGGACTAGCGGTCCCGCGGGCTACGAGCAGTACTTC.